Each of the 32 T cell receptor beta chains below was sequenced from the same sample in a study of shared clonotypes between healthy human individuals. Assay: immunoSEQ multiplex PCR; the TCRdb copy retains only in-frame clones and omits some. The sample has about 480,000 clones, 60% to 80% seen once. The specimen sequenced was PBMCs. The source of these receptors is a woman aged 40 to 50 in good health. Some clones in this sample may be carry-over from other donors' samples.

The CDR3 DNA sequence: TGTGCCAGCAGCCCGGATCCGGGGATCATCAATGAGCAGTTCTTC. Translating it yields CASSPDPGIINEQFF. The chain has TRBV7-3 and TRBJ2-1, with D possibly TRBD2 on 5 matching bases. V was cut by 5 bases and J by 6 bases, with 17 bases left in between. Germline loops: CDR1 SGHTA, CDR2 FQGTGA. The CDR3 consists of 15 residues.

This clone was seen just once. This CDR3 reads CAAGTSGNEQFF. The CDR3, as DNA: TGTGCGGCCGGGACTAGCGGCAATGAGCAGTTCTTC. The chain carries TRBV6-5 and TRBJ2-1, with 11 positions matching TRBD2. The germline V gene has CDR1 MNHEY and CDR2 SVGAGI. The CDR3 spans 12 residues.

J is TRBJ2-5 and V is TRBV7-2; D is unclear. V gave up 3 bases and J gave up 5 bases, with 13 bases separating them. The germline V gene has CDR1 SGHTA and CDR2 FQGNSA. This CDR3 region has 14 residues. CDR3 residues: CASSFSLATETQYF. The DNA of the CDR3 is TGTGCCAGCAGCTTTAGCCTGGCTACGGAGACCCAGTACTTC. Supplemented by reference TRBV7-2 and TRBJ2-5, the full variable domain reads GAGVSQSPSNKVTEKGKDVELRCDPISGHTALYWYRQSLGQGLEFLIYFQGNSAPDKSGLPSDRFSAERTGGSVSTLTIQRTQQEDSAVYLCASSFSLATETQYFGPGTRLLVL.

The chain joins TRBV27 to TRBJ2-7; 10 bases match TRBD2. The germline gives CDR1 MNHEY, CDR2 SMNVEV (reference sequence). V trimming: 6 bases; J trimming: 2 bases; junction bases outside the gene matches: 10. This CDR3 comprises 16 residues. The CDR3 region is CASSPPGLAQTYEQYF. CDR3 sequence (DNA): TGTGCCAGCAGCCCACCGGGACTAGCGCAAACCTACGAGCAGTACTTC.

The CDR3 loop reads CASSLDLGGPSKDEQFF. As DNA, the CDR3 is TGTGCCAGCAGCTTAGATCTAGGGGGCCCCAGTAAGGATGAGCAGTTCTTC. V is TRBV11-2 and J is TRBJ2-1, with TRBD1 matching 7 bases. Per the germline V gene, CDR1 is SGHAT and CDR2 is FQNNGV. The J segment lost 8 bases and the V segment lost 0 bases, leaving 13 bases of the junction unmatched. The CDR3 runs 17 residues.

The V call is TRBV11-3, the J call TRBJ2-1; 15 nucleotides line up with TRBD2. This CDR3 contains 16 residues. The germline CDR1 and CDR2 sequences are SGHNT and YENEEA. Trimming took 5 bases from V and 9 from J; bases not matched to a gene: 8. CDR3 sequence reads: CASSGGLAGGPSEQFF. In nucleotides, the CDR3 is TGTGCCAGCAGCGGCGGACTAGCGGGAGGGCCGAGTGAGCAGTTCTTC.

V usage is TRBV7-2 and J usage is TRBJ1-4; 10 nucleotides match TRBD1. Germline V lookup: CDR1 SGHTA, CDR2 FQGNSA. This CDR3 comprises 16 residues. The trim removed 2 bases at V and 7 bases at J, leaving 7 bases unmatched. CDR3 residues: CASSLNGGTGVEKLFF. Written as DNA, the CDR3 is TGTGCCAGCAGCTTAAATGGCGGGACAGGGGTTGAAAAACTGTTTTTT.

J is TRBJ2-2 and V is TRBV30, with D perhaps matching TRBD1 or TRBD2 (5 bases each). V lost 0 bases to trimming and J lost 6 bases, with 14 bases between them. CDR1 GTSNPN and CDR2 SVGIG come from the germline V gene (reference sequence). The CDR3 runs to 15 residues. This CDR3 is CAWSVRGVVSGELFF. The CDR3 coding sequence is TGTGCCTGGAGTGTGAGGGGTGTCGTCTCCGGGGAGCTGTTTTTT.

This chain uses TRBV5-1 with TRBJ2-7, with 10 bases fitting TRBD1. Trimming cost V 4 bases and J 1 base; bases outside gene matches: 2. The germline V gene encodes CDR1 SGHRS and CDR2 YFSETQ. The CDR3 totals 14 residues. The CDR3 nucleotides are TGCGCCAGCAGCAGGACAGGGGGTTCCTACGAGCAGTACTTC. The encoded protein is CASSRTGGSYEQYF.

This clone was seen only a few times. The chain joins TRBV28 to TRBJ1-5; D not certain. The germline V gene encodes CDR1 MDHEN and CDR2 SYDVKM. V lost 5 bases and J 4 bases, leaving 9 bases between the germline ends. The CDR3 extends over 13 amino acids. The CDR3 bases are TGTGCCAGCAGTGATGACGGGAATCAGCCCCAGCATTTT. Translation gives CASSDDGNQPQHF.

The chain combines TRBV29-1 with TRBJ1-6; D is uncertain. Deletions cut 6 bases from V and 7 bases from J, with 19 bases between. There are 15 residues in the CDR3. CDR1 is SQVTM and CDR2 is ANQGSEA in the germline V gene. The CDR3 bases are TGCAGCGTGACCTTGGGCAGGTCGGAAAATTCACCCCTCCACTTT. Residues: CSVTLGRSENSPLHF.

This clone came up a few times. V is TRBV5-1 and J is TRBJ1-2; TRBD1 aligns across 8 bases. Per germline, CDR1 SGHRS and CDR2 YFSETQ. J lost 8 bases, V lost 0 bases, and 6 bases had no gene match. CDR3 length equals 14 residues. As DNA, the CDR3 is TGCGCCAGCAGCTTGGAGGGACAGGTCGGAGGCTACACCTTC. Translating gives CASSLEGQVGGYTF.

V and J are TRBV7-6 and TRBJ2-1, with TRBD2 matching over 8 bases. V dropped 3 bases and J dropped 2; count of bases not matched to a gene: 0. The CDR3 covers 14 residues. The germline V gene encodes CDR1 SGHVS and CDR2 FNYEAQ. Here the CDR3 DNA reads TGTGCCAGCAGCTTGACTAGCGCCTACAATGAGCAGTTCTTC. As protein: CASSLTSAYNEQFF.

The CDR3 reads CASSLTGGNTEAFF. CDR3 coding DNA: TGTGCCAGCAGTTTGACAGGGGGGAACACTGAAGCTTTCTTT. This rearrangement joins TRBV6-6 to TRBJ1-1; 9 positions match TRBD1. Germline CDR1 MNHNY, CDR2 SVGAGI (reference sequence). Losses at the gene ends were 4 bases for V and 1 base for J; bases not matched to a gene: 1. The CDR3 spans 14 residues.

The chain uses TRBV29-1 and TRBJ2-1; D unclear. The CDR3 runs to 16 residues. Trimming removed 4 bases from V and 0 bases from J, with 16 bases in between. Germline values: CDR1 SQVTM, CDR2 ANQGSEA. CDR3 nucleotides: TGCAGCGTTGGCCCTTGGGGTCAGACCTCCTACAATGAGCAGTTCTTC. It is translated as CSVGPWGQTSYNEQFF.

This rearrangement joins TRBV11-3 to TRBJ1-1; 10 bases match TRBD1. Germline trimming cut 5 bases from V and 6 bases from J; bases unmatched to any gene: 3. CDR1 and CDR2 from the germline V gene are SGHNT and YENEEA. The CDR3 has 13 residues. The CDR3 DNA reads as TGTGCCAGCAGCCGTGGACAGGGGGCTGAAGCTTTCTTT. Translated, it gives CASSRGQGAEAFF.

V is TRBV6-5 and J is TRBJ2-2, with TRBD1 matching 9 bases. CDR1 and CDR2 (germline): MNHEY, SVGAGI. This CDR3 contains 14 residues. V was pared by 8 bases and J by 5 bases, with 6 bases of the junction left unmatched. The CDR3 here is CASVETGGTGELFF. As DNA, the CDR3 is TGTGCCAGCGTAGAGACAGGGGGTACCGGGGAGCTGTTTTTT.

V usage is TRBV6-5 and J usage is TRBJ1-4; 7 nucleotides line up with TRBD1. Unmatched junction bases numbered 11, after V lost 6 bases and J lost 7 bases. This CDR3 region has 15 residues. The germline gives CDR1 MNHEY, CDR2 SVGAGI. Here the CDR3 reads CASRIRGGQGEKLFF. In DNA form, the CDR3 reads TGTGCCAGCAGAATAAGAGGGGGCCAGGGTGAAAAACTGTTTTTT.

The genes are TRBV7-9 and TRBJ2-5; D is possibly TRBD1 or TRBD2 (6 bases each). V gave up 6 bases and J gave up 4 bases, with 12 bases separating them. This CDR3 spans 13 amino acids. Germline CDR1 and CDR2: SEHNR and FQNEAQ (reference sequence). The CDR3 coding sequence is TGTGCCAGCAGGGTCGGGGGCGCAGAGACCCAGTACTTC. This translates into CASRVGGAETQYF.

The chain has TRBV28 and TRBJ2-7; 9 nucleotides line up with TRBD1. Germline V gene lookup returns CDR1 MDHEN and CDR2 SYDVKM. V lost 6 bases, J lost 3 bases, and 3 bases stayed unmatched. The CDR3 has 13 residues. In DNA form, the CDR3 reads TGTGCCAGCAGGACAGGGGGAGGCTACGAGCAGTACTTC. This encodes CASRTGGGYEQYF.

The chain is built from TRBV6-4 and TRBJ2-1, with D possibly matching TRBD2 (7 bases). V was clipped by 4 bases and J by 2 bases, with 12 bases between them. Per the germline V gene, CDR1 is MRHNA and CDR2 is SNTAGT. The CDR3 contains 15 residues. The CDR3 sequence: CASSAEGGAYNEQFF. The CDR3 DNA reads TGTGCCAGCAGTGCGGAGGGGGGGGCCTACAATGAGCAGTTCTTC.

The V gene is TRBV28, the J gene TRBJ2-7; a possible D gene is TRBD1 (6 bases). CDR1 and CDR2 (germline): MDHEN, SYDVKM. The germline V and J ends were trimmed by 5 bases and 0 bases, with 14 bases remaining between them. CDR3 size: 15 residues. The CDR3 reads CASSPTRGNSYEQYF. CDR3 bases: TGTGCCAGCAGTCCCACTAGGGGGAACTCCTACGAGCAGTACTTC. The full variable domain, its missing parts supplied by reference TRBV28 and TRBJ2-7, is DVKVTQSSRYLVKRTGEKVFLECVQDMDHENMFWYRQDPGLGLRLIYFSYDVKMKEKGDIPEGYSVSREKKERFSLILESASTNQTSMYLCASSPTRGNSYEQYFGPGTRLTVT.

This chain joins TRBV11-3 and TRBJ2-2, with a weak D call TRBD1 (7 bases). Between the trimmed V and J ends, which lost 5 bases and 4 bases, there was a span of 11 bases. The CDR3 runs 14 residues. The germline gives CDR1 SGHNT, CDR2 YENEEA. As DNA, the CDR3 is TGTGCCAGCAGCCTTCAGGGGGGCACCGGGGAGCTGTTTTTT. Amino acids: CASSLQGGTGELFF. The whole variable domain, remainder taken from reference TRBV11-3 and TRBJ2-2, is EAGVVQSPRYKIIEKKQPVAFWCNPISGHNTLYWYLQNLGQGPELLIRYENEEAVDDSQLPKDRFSAERLKGVDSTLKIQPAELGDSAVYLCASSLQGGTGELFFGEGSRLTVL.

This clone was detected ten times or more. The rearrangement uses TRBV2 and TRBJ2-7; 8 bases are shared with TRBD1. Losses at the gene ends were 3 bases for V and 7 bases for J; bases not matched to a gene: 8. CDR1 SNHLY and CDR2 FYNNEI come from the germline V gene. CDR3 length: 14 residues. The CDR3 nucleotides are TGTGCCAGCAGTGACGGGACAGGCCCCTCGGAGCAGTACTTC. This gives the protein CASSDGTGPSEQYF.

The chain links TRBV27 to TRBJ1-3; 12 nucleotides align to TRBD1. V lost 5 bases, J lost 3 bases, and 8 bases stayed unmatched. The CDR3 has 17 amino acids. Germline V lookup: CDR1 MNHEY, CDR2 SMNVEV (reference sequence). CDR3: CASSPTGQGARGNTIYF. CDR3 nucleotides: TGTGCCAGCAGTCCAACGGGACAGGGGGCGCGTGGAAACACCATATATTTT.

The chain combines TRBV10-3 with TRBJ1-1, with D possibly matching TRBD1 (5 bases). V was pared by 5 bases and J by 4 bases, with 14 bases between. CDR1 and CDR2 (germline): ENHRY, SYGVKD. The CDR3 is 14 amino acids. In DNA, the CDR3 is TGTGCCATCAGTCGGGGCAGGGAGGGCACTGAAGCTTTCTTT. It encodes CAISRGREGTEAFF.

This clone was seen only a few times. This rearrangement joins TRBV4-3 to TRBJ2-7; D might be TRBD2 (6 bases). Germline lookup yields CDR1 LGHNA and CDR2 YSLEER. CDR3 length: 18 amino acids. Trimming removed 0 bases from V and 0 bases from J, with 18 bases in between. The CDR3: CASSQDLSSGVTSYEQYF. DNA for the CDR3: TGCGCCAGCAGCCAAGACTTGAGTTCGGGGGTCACCTCCTACGAGCAGTACTTC.

J is TRBJ2-1 and V is TRBV14; D is uncertain. The CDR3 totals 15 residues. V was cut by 1 base and J by 3 bases, with 10 bases left in between. Germline loops: CDR1 SGHDN, CDR2 FVKESK. CDR3 coding DNA: TGTGCCAGCAGCCAAGGAACTGGTTTCTACAATGAGCAGTTCTTC. Protein sequence: CASSQGTGFYNEQFF.

In this sample, this clone turned up a few times. This rearrangement joins TRBV2 to TRBJ2-1; 9 bases are a match to TRBD2. The CDR3 extends over 20 amino acids. The V segment lost 6 bases and the J segment 4 bases; nucleotides outside the gene matches: 22. Germline V gene lookup returns CDR1 SNHLY and CDR2 FYNNEI. Here the CDR3 reads CASRPARAGGRFGGYNEQFF. CDR3 sequence (DNA): TGTGCCAGCAGACCCGCCAGGGCGGGAGGGCGCTTTGGTGGATACAATGAGCAGTTCTTC.

V is TRBV7-8 and J is TRBJ1-1, with 7 bases aligning to TRBD1. In germline, CDR1 is SGHVS, CDR2 FQNEAQ. V dropped 2 bases and J dropped 3; count of bases not matched to a gene: 3. The CDR3 is 14 amino acids. The CDR3, as DNA: TGTGCCAGCAGCTTATGGCAGGGGGACACTGAAGCTTTCTTT. This translates into CASSLWQGDTEAFF.

The chain carries TRBV6-6 and TRBJ2-3; TRBD2 aligns across 9 bases. J was trimmed by 1 base and V by 0 bases; bases with no gene match: 2. CDR3 length: 16 amino acids. CDR1 and CDR2 from the germline V gene are MNHNY and SVGAGI (reference sequence). As DNA, the CDR3 is TGTGCCAGCAGTTACTCGCTAGCGGGGCGCACAGATACGCAGTATTTT. Translation gives CASSYSLAGRTDTQYF.

The chain uses TRBV5-4 and TRBJ2-7; 9 positions agree with TRBD2. This CDR3 has 15 residues. V lost 0 bases and J lost 4; bases outside the gene matches: 5. Germline CDR1 SGHNT, CDR2 YYREEE (reference sequence). CDR3 region: CASSLASGMTYEQYF. In nucleotides, the CDR3 is TGTGCCAGCAGCTTGGCTAGCGGGATGACTTACGAGCAGTACTTC.